This entry lists 29 T cell receptor beta chains sequenced from one sample in a study of T cell changes during pregnancy in multiple sclerosis. The method was immunoSEQ multiplex PCR; TCRdb's version includes in-frame clones alone and lacks a portion of them. The table has about 89,000 clones, around 94% seen once. Sequencing used peripheral blood, obtained in the third trimester of pregnancy. The receptors derive from a female donor with multiple sclerosis, enrolled in a pregnancy study.

The gene calls are TRBV7-8 and TRBJ2-1, with 12 bases matching TRBD2. The CDR3 has 15 amino acids. Trimming at V came to 4 bases and at J to 9 bases, leaving 7 bases not matched to a gene. Germline loops: CDR1 SGHVS, CDR2 FQNEAQ. CDR3 DNA: TGTGCCAGCAGCTCGACTAGCGGGAGAAAGGGTGAGCAGTTCTTC. Amino acid sequence: CASSSTSGRKGEQFF. Full variable domain (missing parts from reference TRBV7-8 and TRBJ2-1): GAGVSQSPRYKVAKRGQDVALRCDPISGHVSLFWYQQALGQGPEFLTYFQNEAQLDKSGLPSDRFFAERPEGSVSTLKIQRTQQEDSAVYLCASSSTSGRKGEQFFGPGTRLTVL.

The chain couples TRBV28 to TRBJ2-3; D is perhaps TRBD2 (6 bases). There are 14 residues in the CDR3. V gave up 5 bases and J gave up 0 bases, with 9 bases separating them. In germline, CDR1 is MDHEN, CDR2 SYDVKM. The CDR3 DNA is TGTGCCAGCAGTCGCGGGGCGAGCACAGATACGCAGTATTTT. It translates to CASSRGASTDTQYF.

The CDR3 spells CASSAWESRSSYEQYF. As DNA, the CDR3 is TGTGCCAGCAGTGCCTGGGAGTCGAGGAGCTCCTACGAGCAGTACTTC. The gene calls are TRBV6-4 and TRBJ2-7; D possibly corresponds to TRBD2 (5 bases). Germline CDR1 MRHNA, CDR2 SNTAGT. The CDR3 spans 16 residues. V lost 4 bases and J 0 bases, leaving 16 bases between the germline ends.

The rearrangement uses TRBV5-3 and TRBJ2-3; D gene ambiguous. TRBV5-3 is an ORF, with its function uncertain. V was pared by 3 bases and J by 6 bases, with 17 bases between. The CDR3 has 15 residues. The CDR3 protein is CARSSDDPTCDTQYF. DNA of the CDR3: TGTGCCAGAAGCTCTGACGACCCGACTTGTGATACGCAGTATTTT.

This sequence joins TRBV5-8 and TRBJ2-1, with 10 bases that match TRBD1. The CDR3 is made up of 15 amino acids. Trimming at V came to 0 bases and at J to 6 bases, leaving 3 bases not matched to a gene. Germline CDR1 is SGHTS and CDR2 is YDEGEE. The CDR3 loop is CASSLGGQGSNEQFF. The CDR3 DNA is TGTGCCAGCAGCTTGGGGGGACAGGGGAGCAATGAGCAGTTCTTC.

The chain uses TRBV19 and TRBJ1-1, with D unresolved. V was cut by 7 bases and J by 6 bases, with 6 bases left in between. Germline lookup yields CDR1 LNHDA and CDR2 SQIVND (reference sequence). CDR3 length equals 10 residues. CDR3 in amino acids: CASTNAEAFF. The CDR3 DNA sequence: TGTGCCAGTACAAATGCTGAAGCTTTCTTT.

This chain connects TRBV28 to TRBJ2-2; TRBD2 might be the D (6 bases). V dropped 6 bases and J dropped 7 bases, with 15 bases sitting between them. Germline CDR1 reads MDHEN; CDR2 reads SYDVKM. The CDR3 runs 14 residues. The CDR3 protein is CASRPGTPGGELFF. CDR3 DNA: TGTGCCAGCAGACCCGGGACTCCCGGCGGGGAGCTGTTTTTT.

This chain uses TRBV28 with TRBJ1-1, with D uncertain. Trimming shortened V by 3 bases and J by 8 bases, and 7 bases separated the two germline ends. This CDR3 is 11 amino acids long. In germline, CDR1 is MDHEN, CDR2 SYDVKM. CDR3 amino acids: CASSLGREAFF. CDR3 sequence (DNA): TGTGCCAGCAGTTTGGGCAGGGAAGCTTTCTTT.

The chain links TRBV5-1 to TRBJ2-3, with 10 bases identical to TRBD1. The V gene's germline CDR1 is SGHRS and CDR2 YFSETQ. With 2 bases clipped from V and 3 bases from J, the junction kept 3 bases outside the gene matches. This CDR3 is 15 amino acids long. The CDR3 here is CASSFGQGVTDTQYF. CDR3 in DNA: TGCGCCAGCAGCTTTGGACAGGGGGTAACAGATACGCAGTATTTT.

The genes are TRBV4-3 and TRBJ1-2; D call uncertain. CDR1 and CDR2 from the germline V gene are LGHNA and YSLEER. The CDR3 has 16 residues. V was clipped by 0 bases and J by 3 bases, with 14 bases between them. CDR3: CASSQDLGLTHYGYTF. CDR3 DNA sequence: TGCGCCAGCAGCCAAGATCTAGGACTTACGCACTATGGCTACACCTTC.

The chain couples TRBV28 to TRBJ1-2; 9 nucleotides line up with TRBD1. The length of the CDR3 is 17 residues. After removal of 6 bases from V and 6 bases from J, the junction contained 17 bases not matched to a gene. Germline CDR1 reads MDHEN; CDR2 reads SYDVKM. The DNA for the CDR3 is TGTGCCAGCAGGCGACCGGGACAGGGTCGGTTTCAGGATGGCTACACCTTC. Translating it yields CASRRPGQGRFQDGYTF.

The V call is TRBV19, the J call TRBJ2-5; 7 positions match TRBD1. Trimming removed 1 base from V and 3 bases from J; junction bases left unmatched: 2. The CDR3 totals 14 residues. Germline loops: CDR1 LNHDA, CDR2 SQIVND (reference sequence). The CDR3 DNA sequence: TGTGCCAGTAGTATAGGGGGGACAGAAGAGACCCAGTACTTC. Translated, it gives CASSIGGTEETQYF.

The chain employs TRBV11-2 and TRBJ1-2; 7 bases match TRBD1. The CDR3 covers 16 residues. V was pared by 7 bases and J by 4 bases, with 15 bases of the junction left unmatched. The germline CDR1 and CDR2 sequences are SGHAT and FQNNGV. The chain's CDR3 is CASIPGQASSRYGYTF. CDR3 in DNA: TGTGCCAGCATCCCCGGACAGGCCAGCTCACGCTATGGCTACACCTTC.

The J gene is TRBJ1-1, the V gene TRBV10-3; the D gene is possibly TRBD1 (5 bases). The CDR3 totals 14 residues. V lost 4 bases and J 4 bases, leaving 13 bases between the germline ends. Germline V CDR1 and CDR2: ENHRY, SYGVKD. The CDR3, as DNA: TGTGCCATCAGTGCCAGGGAAGGTGGCACTGAAGCTTTCTTT. Protein product: CAISAREGGTEAFF.

This chain uses TRBV7-2 with TRBJ2-7, with TRBD2 identical over 13 bases. With 4 bases clipped from V and 2 bases from J, the junction kept 2 bases outside the gene matches. The germline gives CDR1 SGHTA, CDR2 FQGNSA. This CDR3 has 15 residues. CDR3 sequence (DNA): TGTGCCAGCAGCTCTACTAGCGGGAGGGCCTACGAGCAGTACTTC. It is translated as CASSSTSGRAYEQYF. The full variable domain, with the rest looked up from reference TRBV7-2 and TRBJ2-7, is GAGVSQSPSNKVTEKGKDVELRCDPISGHTALYWYRQSLGQGLEFLIYFQGNSAPDKSGLPSDRFSAERTGGSVSTLTIQRTQQEDSAVYLCASSSTSGRAYEQYFGPGTRLTVT.

V and J are TRBV2 and TRBJ2-7, with D perhaps TRBD1 (6 bases). This CDR3 is 14 amino acids long. With 7 bases removed from V and 2 bases from J, the gap between germline ends came to 15 bases. Germline CDR1 SNHLY, CDR2 FYNNEI. CDR3 sequence: CASTSEQGTYEQYF. For the CDR3, the DNA is TGTGCCAGCACCTCAGAACAGGGAACCTACGAGCAGTACTTC.

V gene TRBV6-1 combines with J gene TRBJ1-1; D is ambiguous. Germline V gives CDR1 MNHNS, CDR2 SASEGT. CDR3 length equals 18 residues. With 4 bases removed from V and 6 bases from J, the gap between germline ends came to 27 bases. CDR3 coding DNA: TGTGCCAGCAGTGCGGGGTTGCATCTCACTCTAACCGGCCCTGAAGCTTTCTTT. Residues: CASSAGLHLTLTGPEAFF.

V and J are TRBV28 and TRBJ2-2; maybe TRBD2 (5 bases). V lost 7 bases to trimming and J lost 5 bases, with 20 bases between them. Per the germline V gene, CDR1 is MDHEN and CDR2 is SYDVKM. This CDR3 comprises 16 residues. The CDR3 DNA is TGTGCCAGCAATCCTCGCCGGGGTGGTACGACCGGGGAGCTGTTTTTT. Its translation is CASNPRRGGTTGELFF.

The rearrangement uses TRBV4-3 and TRBJ1-2, with D uncertain. CDR3 length: 13 amino acids. V was trimmed by 1 base and J by 4 bases, leaving 7 bases between them. Germline CDR1 reads LGHNA; CDR2 reads YSLEER. CDR3 DNA: TGCGCCAGCAGCCAAGGAGAGGGCTATGGCTACACCTTC. The encoded protein is CASSQGEGYGYTF.

This chain joins TRBV28 and TRBJ1-1; D remains ambiguous. The CDR3 runs 13 residues. The ends were cut back, 6 bases at V and 0 bases at J, with 8 bases in the middle. From germline, CDR1 is MDHEN and CDR2 SYDVKM. CDR3 sequence reads: CASRVLVNTEAFF. Written as DNA, the CDR3 is TGTGCCAGCAGGGTCTTAGTGAACACTGAAGCTTTCTTT.

This clone appeared once. The chain uses TRBV7-3 and TRBJ2-3; no reliable D call. The CDR3 loop spans 12 amino acids. From germline, CDR1 is SGHTA and CDR2 FQGTGA. Trimming took off 5 bases at V and 1 base at J, with 4 bases between the two ends. CDR3 nucleotide sequence: TGTGCCAGCAGCCTCGGCACAGATACGCAGTATTTT. This encodes CASSLGTDTQYF.

This chain connects TRBV4-1 to TRBJ2-7, with TRBD2 as a possible D gene (6 bases). The CDR3 spans 17 residues. Trimming shortened V by 1 base and J by 2 bases, and 18 bases separated the two germline ends. Looked up from germline, CDR1 is MGHRA and CDR2 is YSYEKL. CDR3: CASSQGTGGILTYEQYF. DNA for the CDR3: TGCGCCAGCAGCCAAGGGACCGGAGGGATACTGACCTACGAGCAGTACTTC.

The chain links TRBV9 to TRBJ2-7, with 9 nucleotides matching TRBD1. The CDR3 extends over 16 amino acids. The germline gives CDR1 SGDLS, CDR2 YYNGEE. V dropped 3 bases and J dropped 4; count of bases not matched to a gene: 11. The CDR3 reads CASSEGSRTGAYEQYF. The CDR3, as DNA: TGTGCCAGCAGCGAAGGGTCTAGGACAGGGGCTTACGAGCAGTACTTC.

The chain combines TRBV5-6 with TRBJ2-1; 9 bases agree with TRBD2. With V trimmed by 2 bases and J by 4 bases, 16 bases remained unmatched. CDR1 is SGHDT and CDR2 is YYEEEE in the germline V gene. The CDR3 runs 19 residues. The CDR3 DNA reads TGTGCCAGCAGCTTAGTAGGCGGGAGGGCCGGTGGCTTGTACAATGAGCAGTTCTTC. This encodes CASSLVGGRAGGLYNEQFF.

The chain recombines TRBV25-1 with TRBJ2-3; 7 nucleotides match TRBD2. The V segment lost 4 bases and the J segment 0 bases; nucleotides outside the gene matches: 1. This CDR3 has 14 amino acids. Germline assignment: CDR1 MGHDK and CDR2 SYGVNS. The CDR3 nucleotides are TGTGCCAGCAGTGTGGGGGGGAGCACAGATACGCAGTATTTT. Protein product: CASSVGGSTDTQYF.

J is TRBJ1-3 and V is TRBV6-5, with D possibly being TRBD1 (5 bases). V lost 6 bases, J lost 2 bases, and 11 bases lay in between. Germline values: CDR1 MNHEY, CDR2 SVGAGI. The CDR3 has 14 residues. Here the CDR3 DNA reads TGTGCCAGCAGATCCCGGGGGACTGGAAACACCATATATTTT. Residues: CASRSRGTGNTIYF.

The rearrangement uses TRBV7-2 and TRBJ2-7; 7 nucleotides agree with TRBD2. Germline V gene data show CDR1 as SGHTA and CDR2 as FQGNSA. V was clipped by 4 bases and J by 5 bases; unmatched bases: 5. The CDR3 runs to 13 residues. Here the CDR3 DNA reads TGTGCCAGCAGCTGGGGGGGGAGCCACGAGCAGTACTTC. It encodes CASSWGGSHEQYF. Using reference TRBV7-2 and TRBJ2-7 for the parts outside the CDR3, the full variable domain is GAGVSQSPSNKVTEKGKDVELRCDPISGHTALYWYRQSLGQGLEFLIYFQGNSAPDKSGLPSDRFSAERTGGSVSTLTIQRTQQEDSAVYLCASSWGGSHEQYFGPGTRLTVT.

This clone turned up a few times. V and J are TRBV19 and TRBJ1-1, with D unclear. The CDR3 is made up of 13 amino acids. Trimming stripped 5 bases from V and 0 bases from J, with 7 bases between. From germline, CDR1 is LNHDA and CDR2 SQIVND (reference sequence). CDR3 coding DNA: TGTGCCAGTAGTGTCTCTGTGAACACTGAAGCTTTCTTT. It specifies CASSVSVNTEAFF.

The rearrangement links TRBV5-6 to TRBJ2-1; 8 nucleotides line up with TRBD2. The CDR3 loop spans 15 amino acids. V lost 6 bases, J lost 6 bases, and 11 bases stayed unmatched. Per the germline V gene, CDR1 is SGHDT and CDR2 is YYEEEE. The CDR3 sequence: CASTPFGLASNEQFF. CDR3 nucleotides: TGTGCCAGCACCCCGTTTGGACTAGCTTCCAATGAGCAGTTCTTC. The complete variable domain, with remaining parts taken from reference TRBV5-6 and TRBJ2-1, reads DAGVTQSPTHLIKTRGQQVTLRCSPKSGHDTVSWYQQALGQGPQFIFQYYEEEERQRGNFPDRFSGHQFPNYSSELNVNALLLGDSALYLCASTPFGLASNEQFFGPGTRLTVL.